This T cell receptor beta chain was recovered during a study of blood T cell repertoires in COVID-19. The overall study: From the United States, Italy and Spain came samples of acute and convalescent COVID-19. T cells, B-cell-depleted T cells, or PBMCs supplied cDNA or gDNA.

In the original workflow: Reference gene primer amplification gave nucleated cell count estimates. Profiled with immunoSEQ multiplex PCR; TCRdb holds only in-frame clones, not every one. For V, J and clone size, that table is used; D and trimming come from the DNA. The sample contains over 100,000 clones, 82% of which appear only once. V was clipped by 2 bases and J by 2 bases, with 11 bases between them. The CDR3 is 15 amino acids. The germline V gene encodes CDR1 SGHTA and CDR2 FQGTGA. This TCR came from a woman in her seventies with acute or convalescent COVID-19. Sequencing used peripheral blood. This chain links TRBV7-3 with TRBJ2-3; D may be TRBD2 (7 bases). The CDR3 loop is CASSLYGGPTDTQYF. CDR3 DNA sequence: TGTGCCAGCAGCTTATACGGGGGGCCCACAGATACGCAGTATTTT. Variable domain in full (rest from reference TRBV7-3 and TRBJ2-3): GAGVSQTPSNKVTEKGKYVELRCDPISGHTALYWYRQSLGQGPEFLIYFQGTGAADDSGLPNDRFFAVRPEGSVSTLKIQRTERGDSAVYLCASSLYGGPTDTQYFGPGTRLTVL.